Given below is one T cell receptor (beta chain) in context. Its antigen is not yet known. Base-call qualities are not available, and no considerably larger clone is one nucleotide away. Explained via the paper, the time point label denotes: pretreatment peripheral blood. A total of some 30 patients with locally advanced or metastatic urothelial carcinoma, treated at Memorial Sloan Kettering on a trial protocol, made up the cohort. Peripheral blood mononuclear cells were collected pretreatment and during treatment, at between 1 and 8 total time points per patient. The Qiagen DNeasy Blood extraction kit was used to purify genomic DNA from total PBMCs and from tumor samples. PBMCs were collected pretreatment and during treatment, and were isolated and stored as previously described. V and J are truncated by 3 bases and 1 base respectively, leaving an intervening sequence of 15 bases. Including the terminal cysteine and phenylalanine, the CDR3 comprises 16 residues. Only the CDR3 region is kept as DNA, spanning 48 bases read in frame from base 1. Based on the germline V gene, the CDR1 and CDR2 sequences are KGHSH and LQKENI.

Each PCR received spiked-in synthetic TCR analog templates so that absolute template abundance could be estimated from read counts. TCRbeta CDR3 regions were amplified from genomic DNA with bias-controlled V and J gene primers using the immunoSEQ assay. Sequencing of rearranged TCRbeta segments was performed at approximately 20X coverage. In the paper's pipeline: Clustering was used to correct sequencing errors, and CDR3s were annotated against IMGT to assign V, D and J genes. Out-of-frame and stop-codon sequences were excluded, and only productive TCRbeta rearrangements were used in downstream analyses. To compute clonality, Shannon entropy was normalized by the log of the number of unique productive sequences and then subtracted from one. Fisher's exact test with Benjamini-Hochberg correction, at a threshold of adjusted p below 0.01, was used to find clones that differed between time points or between blood and tumor. In its TCRdb copy, this immuneACCESS table keeps in-frame sequences only and misses some clones. Where compared with another copy, unresolved V genes explain less than half of these, and the others have no known cause. Clone size and the V and J calls come from that table; the DNA yielded D and trimming. This sample comprises approximately 50,000 clones, around 80% of them detected only once. In total, the top ten clones hold 3% to 4% of the sample.

This entry comes from a study of PD-L1 blockade in urothelial cancer (dated by TCRdb to about 2017). Background on the whole study: Every patient began therapy at some point between 2014 and 2015 and was given atezolizumab 1,200 mg intravenously every 3 weeks. Pretreatment blood TCR-seq was available for about 27 patients, at least one posttreatment blood collection was obtained for around 25 patients, and tumor TCR-seq was available for around 25 patients. An exploratory multi-omic analysis was conducted of the somatic, immune and clinical correlates of response to PD-L1 blockade with atezolizumab in urothelial cancer. TCR sequencing covered pretreatment tumor samples and matched, serially collected peripheral blood taken before and after atezolizumab treatment. Blood samples were analyzed 3 weeks after the start of treatment (second dose) and 6 weeks after the start of treatment. Blood samples yielded a median of roughly 140,000 T cells and more than 80,000 unique TCRs, with median clonality 0.080. In the same patients, whole exome sequencing and RNA sequencing of pretreatment tumors were performed in addition to TCR sequencing. An ECOG performance status of 0 or 1 was recorded for the patients, and 0 to 3 prior chemotherapy regimens had been received by the patients. Durable clinical benefit was defined as progression-free survival longer than 6 months, and TCR features were also tested against progression-free and overall survival. Durable clinical benefit was achieved by nine patients and was not achieved by 20 patients. About 85% of the roughly 30 patients were males with bladder-origin urothelial cancer, and about 60% of the roughly 29 reported a prior smoking history.

Results the study describes overall, beyond this receptor: A pretreatment peripheral blood TCR clonality below the median was linked to improved progression-free and overall survival. Among patients with durable benefit, tumor-associated TCR clones showed greater expansion in peripheral blood 3 weeks after treatment started (n ≈ 20, p = 0.022). Small sample size (n ≈ 30) and many exploratory analyses mean the results are intended to be hypothesis-generating.

The chain was built from TRBV18 and TRBJ1-1, with a tentative D gene TRBD1 over 6 matching bases. This receptor was taken from a man in his 70s with urothelial cancer. The specimen was PBMCs, collected around atezolizumab (anti-PD-L1) treatment. The CDR3: CASSPLKAGANTEAFF. The DNA is TGTGCCAGCTCACCCCTTAAGGCAGGGGCGAACACTGAAGCTTTCTTT.